One sample yielded the 5 T cell receptor beta chains listed below, sequenced in a study of shared clonotypes between healthy human individuals. Method: immunoSEQ multiplex PCR; TCRdb's copy keeps in-frame clones and lacks some. The data show about 460,000 clones, with roughly three quarters seen just once and around 11% held by the top ten. The sequencing input was PBMCs. All receptors derive from a woman aged 40-49 years in good health. Some clones in this sample may be carry-over from other donors' samples.

The CDR3: CASSLGGYSYEQYF. For the CDR3, the DNA is TGCGCCAGCAGCTTGGGGGGATACTCCTACGAGCAGTACTTC. The chain recombines TRBV5-1 with TRBJ2-7; D is uncertain. V shed 0 bases and J shed 0 bases, with 7 bases lying between them. Germline lookup yields CDR1 SGHRS and CDR2 YFSETQ. CDR3 length: 14 amino acids.

The CDR3, as DNA: TGTGCCAGCAGTCACCTATTTGGGGAGCTGTTTTTT. Residues: CASSHLFGELFF. The gene calls are TRBV27 and TRBJ2-2; D unclear. The ends were cut back, 5 bases at V and 8 bases at J, with 9 bases in the middle. Germline CDR1 reads MNHEY; CDR2 reads SMNVEV (reference sequence). This CDR3 is 12 amino acids long.

The gene calls are TRBV5-4 and TRBJ2-5; 8 bases agree with TRBD2. V trimming: 4 bases; J trimming: 5 bases; junction bases outside the gene matches: 7. Germline CDR1 and CDR2: SGHNT and YYREEE (reference sequence). The length of the CDR3 is 14 residues. The CDR3 reads CASSRSGSQETQYF. The CDR3 nucleotides are TGTGCCAGCAGCCGCAGCGGGAGCCAGGAGACCCAGTACTTC.

V gene TRBV7-2 combines with J gene TRBJ1-1; tentative D call: TRBD1 (5 bases). Germline assignment: CDR1 SGHTA and CDR2 FQGNSA. CDR3 length equals 12 residues. V gave up 3 bases and J gave up 8 bases, with 10 bases separating them. CDR3 coding DNA: TGTGCCAGCAGCTTCCCGGGACGGGAAGCTTTCTTT. Translated: CASSFPGREAFF. The full variable domain, rest sourced from reference TRBV7-2 and TRBJ1-1, is GAGVSQSPSNKVTEKGKDVELRCDPISGHTALYWYRQSLGQGLEFLIYFQGNSAPDKSGLPSDRFSAERTGGSVSTLTIQRTQQEDSAVYLCASSFPGREAFFGQGTRLTVV.

The J gene is TRBJ2-5, the V gene TRBV18; 8 bases match TRBD1. V dropped 0 bases and J dropped 4; count of bases not matched to a gene: 7. This CDR3 has 16 residues. CDR1 and CDR2 (germline): KGHSH, LQKENI. This chain's CDR3 is CASSPPRAGGRETQYF. CDR3 nucleotides: TGTGCCAGCTCACCACCGAGGGCAGGGGGCCGAGAGACCCAGTACTTC.